The 18 T cell receptor beta chains reported below all come from one sample, sequenced in a study of T-cell memory formation after mild COVID-19. TCRdb reanalysed the 5' RACE reads using MiXCR and keeps one entry per CDR3 protein. The table records almost 550,000 distinct CDR3 sequences, approximately 20% of them present only once. Sequenced: PBMCs or a T cell subset sorted from them (not recorded which). These receptors all come from an adult woman who had mild COVID-19 (a few samples of this study predate the infection). Cell type and time point are not known.

The chain uses TRBV5-5 and TRBJ2-5; maybe TRBD1 (5 bases). Trimming cost V 2 bases and J 6 bases, with 14 bases left between them. Germline V gene sequence: CDR1 SGHKS, CDR2 YYEKEE (reference sequence). This CDR3 has 14 residues. CDR3: CASSLGQQGKTQYF. DNA for the CDR3: TGTGCCAGCAGCTTAGGGCAGCAGGGCAAGACCCAGTACTTC.

This clonotype has only a few counts. The chain combines TRBV20-1 with TRBJ2-7; D possibly matches TRBD1 or TRBD2 (6 bases each). In germline, CDR1 is DFQATT, CDR2 SNEGSKA (reference sequence). V shed 6 bases and J shed 2 bases, with 17 bases lying between them. There are 14 residues in the CDR3. CDR3 DNA sequence: TGCAGTGCCCGAGAGGGGGGTCCTCCCTACGAGCAGTACTTC. Encoded protein: CSAREGGPPYEQYF.

This clonotype has just one count. The V gene is TRBV20-1, the J gene TRBJ2-7; 7 bases match TRBD1. Losses at the gene ends were 5 bases for V and 5 bases for J; bases not matched to a gene: 9. The CDR3 has 13 residues. Germline V lookup: CDR1 DFQATT, CDR2 SNEGSKA (reference sequence). CDR3 protein: CSAPRQGVDEQYF. The CDR3 DNA reads TGCAGTGCTCCAAGACAGGGTGTAGACGAGCAGTACTTC.

This clonotype has only a few counts. The genes are TRBV7-8 and TRBJ2-5; D perhaps matches TRBD1 (5 bases). CDR1 is SGHVS, CDR2 FQNEAQ, per germline. The germline V and J ends were trimmed by 1 base and 2 bases, with 11 bases remaining between them. The CDR3 extends over 15 amino acids. This CDR3 is CASSLEAQGQETQYF. The CDR3 DNA is TGTGCCAGCAGCTTAGAGGCGCAGGGACAAGAGACCCAGTACTTC.

The chain combines TRBV7-3 with TRBJ2-1; 13 positions agree with TRBD2. Germline values: CDR1 SGHTA, CDR2 FQGTGA. Losses at the gene ends were 4 bases for V and 4 bases for J; bases not matched to a gene: 4. The CDR3 contains 16 residues. The CDR3 here is CASSSRGLAGYNEQFF. Here the CDR3 DNA reads TGTGCCAGCAGCTCGAGGGGACTAGCGGGGTACAATGAGCAGTTCTTC.

The rearrangement joins TRBV20-1 to TRBJ2-2; 8 nucleotides match TRBD2. This CDR3 comprises 15 residues. The V gene end was trimmed by 3 bases and the J gene end by 5 bases; junction bases not matched to a gene: 8. Germline CDR1 DFQATT, CDR2 SNEGSKA (reference sequence). CDR3 amino acids: CSASEAGDQTGELFF. For the CDR3, the DNA is TGCAGTGCTAGTGAAGCGGGGGATCAAACCGGGGAGCTGTTTTTT.

The J gene is TRBJ2-6, the V gene TRBV28; unclear D gene. CDR3 length: 14 residues. Germline CDR1 is MDHEN and CDR2 is SYDVKM. The germline V and J ends were trimmed by 8 bases and 0 bases, with 8 bases remaining between them. The CDR3 protein is CASSKGSGANVLTF. CDR3 in DNA: TGTGCCAGCTCAAAGGGCTCTGGGGCCAACGTCCTGACTTTC.

This clonotype came up a few times. The CDR3 nucleotides read TGTGCCAGTAAGGGACTGCAGACTTACGAGCAGTACTTC. Protein: CASKGLQTYEQYF. The chain combines TRBV19 with TRBJ2-7, with a weak D call TRBD2 (6 bases). The CDR3 consists of 13 residues. V lost 7 bases, J lost 4 bases, and 14 bases lay in between. CDR1 is LNHDA, CDR2 SQIVND, per germline (reference sequence).

This clonotype has a handful of counts. CDR3 protein: CASSLRGGMPNEQFF. The CDR3 nucleotides read TGTGCCAGCAGCTTACGCGGCGGGATGCCCAATGAGCAGTTCTTC. V and J are TRBV7-2 and TRBJ2-1; D may be TRBD2 (6 bases). The ends were cut back, 2 bases at V and 6 bases at J, with 14 bases in the middle. Per germline, CDR1 SGHTA and CDR2 FQGNSA. The CDR3 has 15 residues.

This clonotype was counted ten times or more. CDR3 DNA: TGTGCCAGCAGCTTAGCGCCCCTAGCGGGAGGGCGCACAGATACGCAGTATTTT. Its translation: CASSLAPLAGGRTDTQYF. The chain is built from TRBV7-2 and TRBJ2-3, with TRBD2 matching 12 bases. V was clipped by 0 bases and J by 1 base; unmatched bases: 5. The CDR3 covers 18 residues. Germline loops: CDR1 SGHTA, CDR2 FQGNSA.

This clonotype has a handful of counts. The chain's CDR3 is CSARERGQPYEQYF. CDR3 sequence (DNA): TGCAGTGCTAGAGAGAGGGGGCAACCCTACGAGCAGTACTTC. V gene TRBV20-1 combines with J gene TRBJ2-7; 7 bases match TRBD1. Germline loops: CDR1 DFQATT, CDR2 SNEGSKA (reference sequence). The CDR3 length is 14 residues. J lost 2 bases, V lost 0 bases, and 4 bases had no gene match.

J is TRBJ2-7 and V is TRBV12-3 or TRBV12-4, with 7 bases identical to TRBD2. The length of the CDR3 is 17 residues. J gave up 3 bases and V 6 bases, and 17 bases lay outside the gene matches. The CDR3 protein is CASSPEGPGTTSYEQYF. The CDR3 DNA is TGTGCCAGCAGCCCCGAAGGGCCTGGGACTACCAGCTACGAGCAGTACTTC.

The table lists this clonotype with a few counts. The V call is TRBV6-1, the J call TRBJ2-7; TRBD2 might be the D (6 bases). Germline V gene sequence: CDR1 MNHNS, CDR2 SASEGT. The length of the CDR3 is 14 residues. The V end was cut by 0 bases, the J end by 0 bases, with 6 bases between. DNA of the CDR3: TGTGCCAGCAGTGAAGCGCGGGGCTCCTACGAGCAGTACTTC. Translated: CASSEARGSYEQYF.

This clonotype appeared a few times. This CDR3 is CASSSQQGRNSPLHF. CDR3 bases: TGTGCCAGCAGCTCGCAACAGGGACGGAATTCACCCCTCCACTTT. The chain joins TRBV5-4 to TRBJ1-6; perhaps TRBD1 as D (6 bases). With 3 bases removed from V and 7 bases from J, the gap between germline ends came to 14 bases. Germline loops: CDR1 SGHNT, CDR2 YYREEE (reference sequence). This CDR3 has 15 amino acids. Looking up the rest from reference TRBV5-4 and TRBJ1-6 gives the full variable domain: ETGVTQSPTHLIKTRGQQVTLRCSSQSGHNTVSWYQQALGQGPQFIFQYYREEENGRGNFPPRFSGLQFPNYSSELNVNALELDDSALYLCASSSQQGRNSPLHFGNGTRLTVT.

This clonotype has just a few counts. The V call is TRBV12-3 or TRBV12-4, the J call TRBJ2-7; the D gene could be TRBD1 or TRBD2 (5 bases each). This CDR3 region has 17 residues. Trimming removed 5 bases at V and 0 bases at J, with 20 bases between. The CDR3 nucleotides are TGTGCCAGCAGTCCAGGGTCACTAGGCCCCCTCTCCTACGAGCAGTACTTC. This translates into CASSPGSLGPLSYEQYF.

The sample holds many counts of this clonotype. The gene calls are TRBV5-1 and TRBJ2-5, with 10 bases lining up with TRBD1. J was trimmed by 12 bases and V by 4 bases; bases with no gene match: 15. Germline CDR1 and CDR2: SGHRS and YFSETQ. CDR3 size: 15 residues. DNA of the CDR3: TGCGCCAGCAGCATCCGACCGACAGGGGGCGGAAGGGAGTACTTC. It codes for CASSIRPTGGGREYF.

This clonotype was seen repeatedly, ten times or more. This sequence joins TRBV18 and TRBJ2-5, with D possibly being TRBD1 (6 bases). The CDR3 sequence is 15 residues long. The germline gives CDR1 KGHSH, CDR2 LQKENI. V was trimmed by 3 bases and J by 5 bases, leaving 16 bases between them. The CDR3 sequence is CASSPGLDSGETQYF. The CDR3 region has the DNA TGTGCCAGCTCACCTGGCCTGGACAGTGGCGAGACCCAGTACTTC.

V is TRBV4-3 and J is TRBJ2-5, with no clear D. Germline assignment: CDR1 LGHNA and CDR2 YSLEER. With 1 base removed from V and 7 bases from J, the gap between germline ends came to 10 bases. The CDR3 has 13 amino acids. CDR3 region: CASSQARVGTQYF. The CDR3 nucleotides are TGCGCCAGCAGCCAAGCCCGGGTAGGGACCCAGTACTTC.